This is a list of T cell receptor beta chains from one sample in a study of CD8 T cells in Susac syndrome. TCRdb recomputed calls from the immunoSEQ multiplex PCR reads with MiXCR, one row per CDR3 protein. This sample has around 130,000 distinct CDR3 sequences; around 94% occur once, and the top ten carry around 0.12%. The material sequenced was CD4+ T cells from PBMCs. Every receptor here comes from a human donor with multiple sclerosis. Each CDR3 is given with its conserved first and last residue. Each record gives: D gene, J gene, clone size, V gene, CDR3 DNA, CDR3 protein. The D gene is left open where the match is weak. Size is omitted from some rows. Given values are once, few, many or a class for expanded clones.

d_gene: .; j_gene: TRBJ1-2; abundance: .; v_gene: TRBV7-2; CDR3nt: TGTGCCAGCAGCCCGCGTGGAGGGGCGGATGGCTACACCTTC; CDR3aa: CASSPRGGADGYTF
d_gene: .; j_gene: TRBJ1-2; abundance: .; v_gene: TRBV4-2; CDR3nt: TGTGCCAGCAGCCAAGATCTTAGGAATCTGGATGGCTACACCTTC; CDR3aa: CASSQDLRNLDGYTF
d_gene: .; j_gene: TRBJ2-6; abundance: .; v_gene: TRBV12-3/TRBV12-4; CDR3nt: TGTGCCAGCAGTTTTTCCCCTTTTGGGGCCAACGTCCTGACTTTC; CDR3aa: CASSFSPFGANVLTF
d_gene: .; j_gene: TRBJ2-7; abundance: .; v_gene: TRBV6-6; CDR3nt: TGTGCCAGCAGTTACAGACTCTCCGAGCAGTACTTC; CDR3aa: CASSYRLSEQYF
d_gene: .; j_gene: TRBJ2-7; abundance: .; v_gene: TRBV5-1; CDR3nt: TGCGCCAGCAGCTTTTTATTAAGGGGGAGCTCCTACGAGCAGTACTTC; CDR3aa: CASSFLLRGSSYEQYF
d_gene: .; j_gene: TRBJ2-3; abundance: .; v_gene: TRBV2; CDR3nt: TGTGCCAGCAGCGTGTCAGGACCTCGGTGGGATACGCAGTATTTT; CDR3aa: CASSVSGPRWDTQYF
d_gene: TRBD1; j_gene: TRBJ1-2; abundance: .; v_gene: TRBV12-3/TRBV12-4; CDR3nt: TGTGCCAGCAGGTCAGGGGGTCAAAACTATGGCTACACCTTC; CDR3aa: CASRSGGQNYGYTF
d_gene: .; j_gene: TRBJ1-2; abundance: once; v_gene: TRBV6-5; CDR3nt: TGTGCCAGCAGTTACCTCGGACAGAACTATGGCTACACCTTC; CDR3aa: CASSYLGQNYGYTF
d_gene: .; j_gene: TRBJ1-2; abundance: .; v_gene: TRBV12-3/TRBV12-4; CDR3nt: TGTGCCAGCACGCCAAGGCTCGGCGACTATGGCTACACCTTC; CDR3aa: CASTPRLGDYGYTF
d_gene: TRBD1; j_gene: TRBJ1-5; abundance: few; v_gene: TRBV6-2/TRBV6-3; CDR3nt: TGTGCCAGCAGTACAGGGGCAAGGATCCAGCATTTT; CDR3aa: CASSTGARIQHF
d_gene: .; j_gene: TRBJ1-2; abundance: .; v_gene: TRBV19; CDR3nt: TGTGCCAGCCATCAGGGTAGGGGTAGAAAGGATGGCTACACCTTC; CDR3aa: CASHQGRGRKDGYTF
d_gene: .; j_gene: TRBJ1-2; abundance: .; v_gene: TRBV30; CDR3nt: TGTGCCTGGAGTGCAGAGGAGGGTGGCTACACCTTC; CDR3aa: CAWSAEEGGYTF
d_gene: TRBD1; j_gene: TRBJ2-7; abundance: .; v_gene: TRBV7-2; CDR3nt: TGTGCCAGCAAGGTCCAGGGGGCCTACGAGCAGTACTTC; CDR3aa: CASKVQGAYEQYF
d_gene: .; j_gene: TRBJ2-7; abundance: .; v_gene: TRBV18; CDR3nt: TGTGCCAGCTCGCCAGGGGAAGGGTATGGTGAGCAGTACTTC; CDR3aa: CASSPGEGYGEQYF
d_gene: .; j_gene: TRBJ2-1; abundance: .; v_gene: TRBV18; CDR3nt: TGTGCCAGCTCACCACTAGCGGCTAGTTCCTACAATGAGCAGTTCTTC; CDR3aa: CASSPLAASSYNEQFF
d_gene: .; j_gene: TRBJ1-6; abundance: .; v_gene: TRBV7-9; CDR3nt: TGTGCCAGCAGCTTCAGGGACATCTATAATTCACCCCTCCACTTT; CDR3aa: CASSFRDIYNSPLHF
d_gene: TRBD2; j_gene: TRBJ2-7; abundance: .; v_gene: TRBV5-6; CDR3nt: TGTGCCAGCAGCTTGGGGGGTCTAGCGGGGATCTTCGGCTACGAGCAGTACTTC; CDR3aa: CASSLGGLAGIFGYEQYF
d_gene: TRBD2; j_gene: TRBJ2-3; abundance: .; v_gene: TRBV5-1; CDR3nt: TGCGCCAGCAGCCCAGGACTAGCCCATAGCACAGATACGCAGTATTTT; CDR3aa: CASSPGLAHSTDTQYF
d_gene: .; j_gene: TRBJ1-3; abundance: .; v_gene: TRBV18; CDR3nt: TGTGCCAGCTCACCCCTGACCCGGAACACCATATATTTT; CDR3aa: CASSPLTRNTIYF
d_gene: .; j_gene: TRBJ2-3; abundance: .; v_gene: TRBV4-3; CDR3nt: TGCGCCAGCAGCCAAGGAGATCTCCCGGGCACAGATACGCAGTATTTT; CDR3aa: CASSQGDLPGTDTQYF
d_gene: .; j_gene: TRBJ1-1; abundance: few; v_gene: TRBV5-1; CDR3nt: TGCGCCAGCAGCTTTCAACCCTTGAACACTGAAGCTTTCTTT; CDR3aa: CASSFQPLNTEAFF
d_gene: .; j_gene: TRBJ1-3; abundance: .; v_gene: TRBV7-2; CDR3nt: TGTGCCAGCAGCCCTAAGGGTTCCTCTGGAAACACCATATATTTT; CDR3aa: CASSPKGSSGNTIYF
d_gene: .; j_gene: TRBJ1-5; abundance: .; v_gene: TRBV3-1; CDR3nt: TGTGCCAGCGAAAGGGGGTATAGCAATCAGCCCCAGCATTTT; CDR3aa: CASERGYSNQPQHF
d_gene: TRBD2; j_gene: TRBJ2-3; abundance: .; v_gene: TRBV4-2; CDR3nt: TGTGCCAGCAGGGACGGCGGGGGGGCATCGGGCACAGATACGCAGTATTTT; CDR3aa: CASRDGGGASGTDTQYF
d_gene: .; j_gene: TRBJ2-3; abundance: .; v_gene: TRBV30; CDR3nt: TGTGCCTGGAAATGGCGGGGGCCACTAACTAGCACAGATACGCAGTATTTT; CDR3aa: CAWKWRGPLTSTDTQYF
d_gene: .; j_gene: TRBJ1-1; abundance: once; v_gene: TRBV19; CDR3nt: TGTGCCAGTAGTAATCGAGCTATGAACACTGAAGCTTTCTTT; CDR3aa: CASSNRAMNTEAFF
d_gene: .; j_gene: TRBJ2-7; abundance: .; v_gene: TRBV10-3; CDR3nt: TGTGCCATCAGTGAGTCGAGGTCCGAGCAGTACTTC; CDR3aa: CAISESRSEQYF
d_gene: .; j_gene: TRBJ2-7; abundance: .; v_gene: TRBV5-1; CDR3nt: TGCGCCAGCAGCTTGGAGGACTACGAGCAGTACTTC; CDR3aa: CASSLEDYEQYF
d_gene: .; j_gene: TRBJ1-3; abundance: .; v_gene: TRBV27; CDR3nt: TGTGCCAGCAGTTCTACCGGGACCTGGGAAAACACCATATATTTT; CDR3aa: CASSSTGTWENTIYF
d_gene: .; j_gene: TRBJ2-3; abundance: .; v_gene: TRBV7-2; CDR3nt: TGTGCCAGCAGCCGGCCCCCCGGGGGAGCCAGCACAGATACGCAGTATTTT; CDR3aa: CASSRPPGGASTDTQYF
d_gene: .; j_gene: TRBJ2-4; abundance: .; v_gene: TRBV6-5; CDR3nt: TGTGCCAGCAGTTACCTGGGGGCAACGGGGGCCAAAAACATTCAGTACTTC; CDR3aa: CASSYLGATGAKNIQYF
d_gene: .; j_gene: TRBJ2-7; abundance: .; v_gene: TRBV30; CDR3nt: TGTGCCTGGAATTCGTTCGGGGAGCAGTACTTC; CDR3aa: CAWNSFGEQYF
d_gene: .; j_gene: TRBJ2-5; abundance: .; v_gene: TRBV27; CDR3nt: TGTGCCAGCAGTTTAAAGTTTGGGCGTGGAGAGACCCAGTACTTC; CDR3aa: CASSLKFGRGETQYF
d_gene: .; j_gene: TRBJ2-2; abundance: .; v_gene: TRBV30; CDR3nt: TGTGCCTGGAGTGGATATTACAGGGCGTCCGGGGAGCTGTTTTTT; CDR3aa: CAWSGYYRASGELFF
d_gene: .; j_gene: TRBJ1-1; abundance: .; v_gene: TRBV7-2; CDR3nt: TGTGCCAGCAGCTTTTACCAGAACACTGAAGCTTTCTTT; CDR3aa: CASSFYQNTEAFF
d_gene: .; j_gene: TRBJ2-3; abundance: once; v_gene: TRBV7-6; CDR3nt: TGTGCCAGCAGCTCCCGCATGGACCTCCTTGCGCAGTATTTT; CDR3aa: CASSSRMDLLAQYF
d_gene: .; j_gene: TRBJ1-6; abundance: .; v_gene: TRBV27; CDR3nt: TGTGCCAGCAGTCTTAGCCGGTATTCACCCCTCCACTTT; CDR3aa: CASSLSRYSPLHF
d_gene: TRBD2; j_gene: TRBJ2-3; abundance: .; v_gene: TRBV25-1; CDR3nt: TGTGCCAGCAGTGAGAAAAGGGCGGGAGTTGCAGATACGCAGTATTTT; CDR3aa: CASSEKRAGVADTQYF
d_gene: TRBD1; j_gene: TRBJ2-7; abundance: .; v_gene: TRBV5-1; CDR3nt: TGCGCCAGCAGCTTGGGACACGGGACAGCCTTGAGGGGGTACTTC; CDR3aa: CASSLGHGTALRGYF
d_gene: .; j_gene: TRBJ2-6; abundance: .; v_gene: TRBV12-3/TRBV12-4; CDR3nt: TGTGCCAGCAGTTCCGTTGGGGCCAACGTCCTGACTTTC; CDR3aa: CASSSVGANVLTF
d_gene: .; j_gene: TRBJ1-2; abundance: .; v_gene: TRBV18; CDR3nt: TGTGCCAGCTCCCCGAAGGGGGACTATGGCTACACCTTC; CDR3aa: CASSPKGDYGYTF
d_gene: TRBD2; j_gene: TRBJ2-2; abundance: .; v_gene: TRBV19; CDR3nt: TGTGCCAGTAGAAAGACTAGCGGGACGGCCGGGGAGCTGTTTTTT; CDR3aa: CASRKTSGTAGELFF
d_gene: .; j_gene: TRBJ2-3; abundance: .; v_gene: TRBV19; CDR3nt: TGTGCCAGTAGGGCGGCTAGCACAGATACGCAGTATTTT; CDR3aa: CASRAASTDTQYF
d_gene: .; j_gene: TRBJ2-5; abundance: .; v_gene: TRBV27; CDR3nt: TGTGCCAGCAGCCCCCTCGTCGGGGGAGCCGTGGGAGAGACCCAGTACTTC; CDR3aa: CASSPLVGGAVGETQYF
d_gene: .; j_gene: TRBJ2-7; abundance: .; v_gene: TRBV4-2; CDR3nt: TGTGCCAGCAGCCAAGCGGGACAAAGCTCCTACGAGCAGTACTTC; CDR3aa: CASSQAGQSSYEQYF
d_gene: .; j_gene: TRBJ1-1; abundance: .; v_gene: TRBV7-8; CDR3nt: TGTGCCAGCAGCGTGATCTTACCAAACACTGAAGCTTTCTTT; CDR3aa: CASSVILPNTEAFF